The 14 T cell receptor beta chains in this list originate from one sample, sequenced in a study of shared clonotypes between healthy human individuals (TCRdb year 2020). Library preparation used the immunoSEQ multiplex PCR assay. TCRdb provides this immuneACCESS table in a form limited to in-frame rearrangements. Some clones are lacking; in checked studies, under half of them reflect an unresolved V gene, and why the rest are absent is not known. This sample has hundreds of thousands of clones in its table, and about 95% of those were observed once. Less than 0.06% of the sample goes to the ten largest clones. The specimen was naive CD4+ T cells sorted from blood. The cell subset or site label on this specimen signifies: CD45RA+ positively selected. The receptors derive from a woman in her twenties or thirties in good health.

The CDR3 region has the DNA TGCGCCAGCAGCCGAGAATATACAGGGACGGGCACCGGGGAGCTGTTTTTT. Residues: CASSREYTGTGTGELFF. The J gene is TRBJ2-2, the V gene TRBV5-1, with D tentatively TRBD1 (6 bases). V lost 4 bases to trimming and J lost 4 bases, with 20 bases between them. This CDR3 is built from 17 residues. Germline-derived CDR1 and CDR2 are SGHRS and YFSETQ.

The chain recombines TRBV28 with TRBJ1-2; the D gene is possibly TRBD1 (6 bases). Per germline, CDR1 MDHEN and CDR2 SYDVKM. The CDR3 length is 14 residues. Trimming cost V 1 base and J 7 bases, with 13 bases left between them. The CDR3 DNA reads as TGTGCCAGCAGTTTATCAGTACAGGGATTTGGCTACACCTTC. It encodes CASSLSVQGFGYTF.

CDR3 DNA sequence: TGCAGCGTTAGACCGAGAGCTAACTATGGCTACACCTTC. Translation: CSVRPRANYGYTF. This sequence joins TRBV29-1 and TRBJ1-2; D ambiguous. Germline V gene sequence: CDR1 SQVTM, CDR2 ANQGSEA. V was cut by 5 bases and J by 0 bases, with 10 bases left in between. The CDR3 is made up of 13 amino acids.

Details on this clone: The same CDR3 arises from other DNA sequences in this sample as well. V gene TRBV5-1 combines with J gene TRBJ2-7; D uncertain. Looked up from germline, CDR1 is SGHRS and CDR2 is YFSETQ. With 0 bases removed from V and 3 bases from J, the gap between germline ends came to 4 bases. The CDR3 sequence is 12 residues long. The CDR3 nucleotides read TGCGCCAGCAGCTTGGATTTCTACGAGCAGTACTTC. Its translation: CASSLDFYEQYF. The full variable domain, rest sourced from reference TRBV5-1 and TRBJ2-7, is KAGVTQTPRYLIKTRGQQVTLSCSPISGHRSVSWYQQTPGQGLQFLFEYFSETQRNKGNFPGRFSGRQFSNSRSEMNVSTLELGDSALYLCASSLDFYEQYFGPGTRLTVT.

The chain uses TRBV2 and TRBJ1-5; 7 positions match TRBD1. The V gene's germline CDR1 is SNHLY and CDR2 FYNNEI. This CDR3 region has 16 residues. Germline trimming cut 6 bases from V and 7 bases from J; bases unmatched to any gene: 15. The CDR3 here is CASSWARTGGDQPQHF. Here the CDR3 DNA reads TGTGCCAGCAGCTGGGCCCGGACAGGAGGGGACCAGCCCCAGCATTTT.

The chain links TRBV27 to TRBJ2-6; possibly TRBD2 for D (6 bases). This CDR3 region has 18 residues. CDR1 and CDR2 from the germline V gene are MNHEY and SMNVEV (reference sequence). The V gene lost 0 bases and the J gene lost 0 bases, with 12 bases spanning the gap. In DNA, the CDR3 is TGTGCCAGCAGTTTATCGAAGGGACTTCTCTCTGGGGCCAACGTCCTGACTTTC. Translated: CASSLSKGLLSGANVLTF.

In DNA form, the CDR3 reads TGTGCCAGCAGCTACCCGGGGGCGCGTAGCACAGATACGCAGTATTTT. It is translated as CASSYPGARSTDTQYF. The chain couples TRBV11-2 to TRBJ2-3; the D call may be TRBD1 or TRBD2 (6 bases each). V gave up 4 bases and J gave up 0 bases, with 14 bases separating them. From germline, CDR1 is SGHAT and CDR2 FQNNGV. CDR3 length: 16 residues. Together with reference TRBV11-2 and TRBJ2-3, the CDR3 gives the full variable domain: EAGVAQSPRYKIIEKRQSVAFWCNPISGHATLYWYQQILGQGPKLLIQFQNNGVVDDSQLPKDRFSAERLKGVDSTLKIQPAKLEDSAVYLCASSYPGARSTDTQYFGPGTRLTVL.

V usage is TRBV30 and J usage is TRBJ2-5, with D maybe TRBD1 (5 bases). Trimming took 0 bases from V and 4 from J, leaving 6 bases between them. Germline V lookup: CDR1 GTSNPN, CDR2 SVGIG (reference sequence). CDR3 length equals 12 residues. This CDR3 is CAWSVRVETQYF. The CDR3 bases are TGTGCCTGGAGTGTCAGGGTAGAGACCCAGTACTTC.

This sequence joins TRBV30 and TRBJ2-7, with a weak D call TRBD2 (6 bases). Between the trimmed V and J ends, which lost 3 bases and 2 bases, there was a span of 17 bases. This CDR3 is 15 amino acids long. Germline CDR1 and CDR2: GTSNPN and SVGIG (reference sequence). The CDR3 region is CAWRFGGTPTYEQYF. The CDR3 DNA sequence: TGTGCCTGGAGATTCGGTGGGACTCCTACCTACGAGCAGTACTTC. Variable domain in full (rest from reference TRBV30 and TRBJ2-7): SQTIHQWPATLVQPVGSPLSLECTVEGTSNPNLYWYRQAAGRGLQLLFYSVGIGQISSEVPQNLSASRPQDRQFILSSKKLLLSDSGFYLCAWRFGGTPTYEQYFGPGTRLTVT.

Remarks on this clone: As the CDR3 is not closed by the conserved phenylalanine or tryptophan, this likely results from a read error. Because the CDR3's place on the DNA is in doubt, the DNA is left out and the CDR3 is given as listed by TCRdb. This chain links TRBV5-1 with TRBJ1-2; the table's D gene call, TRBD1, was not cross checked with the DNA. The CDR3 length equals 13 residues, ends included. The germline CDR1 and CDR2 sequences are SGHRS and YFSETQ. CDR3 loop: CASSLASRGAATL.

The V gene is TRBV7-6, the J gene TRBJ2-7, with 7 bases that match TRBD1. With 3 bases clipped from V and 5 bases from J, the junction kept 10 bases outside the gene matches. In germline, CDR1 is SGHVS, CDR2 FNYEAQ. The CDR3 has 15 residues. This CDR3 reads CASSLALTGAHEQYF. CDR3 sequence (DNA): TGTGCCAGCAGCTTGGCTCTTACAGGGGCCCACGAGCAGTACTTC. The complete variable domain, with remaining parts taken from reference TRBV7-6 and TRBJ2-7, reads GAGVSQSPRYKVTKRGQDVALRCDPISGHVSLYWYRQALGQGPEFLTYFNYEAQQDKSGLPNDRFSAERPEGSISTLTIQRTEQRDSAMYRCASSLALTGAHEQYFGPGTRLTVT.

The chain has TRBV7-8 and TRBJ2-1; 9 bases are shared with TRBD2. CDR3 length: 15 residues. The germline V gene encodes CDR1 SGHVS and CDR2 FQNEAQ. Trimming at V came to 1 base and at J to 2 bases, leaving 0 bases not matched to a gene. The CDR3 nucleotides are TGTGCCAGCAGCTTAGTAGCGGGAGCCTACAATGAGCAGTTCTTC. Its protein product is CASSLVAGAYNEQFF. Combining the CDR3 with reference TRBV7-8 and TRBJ2-1 gives the whole variable domain GAGVSQSPRYKVAKRGQDVALRCDPISGHVSLFWYQQALGQGPEFLTYFQNEAQLDKSGLPSDRFFAERPEGSVSTLKIQRTQQEDSAVYLCASSLVAGAYNEQFFGPGTRLTVL.

This chain joins TRBV5-3 and TRBJ1-1; 8 bases fit TRBD1. TRBV5-3 is annotated as an ORF whose role is uncertain. CDR3 length equals 15 residues. J lost 1 base, V lost 3 bases, and 5 bases had no gene match. CDR3 residues: CARSWGQGANTEAFF. The CDR3 DNA follows: TGTGCCAGAAGCTGGGGGCAGGGGGCGAACACTGAAGCTTTCTTT.

This chain uses TRBV6-5 with TRBJ2-7; perhaps TRBD1 as D (6 bases). The CDR3 has 14 amino acids. Germline CDR1 reads MNHEY; CDR2 reads SVGAGI. Trimming shortened V by 6 bases and J by 0 bases, and 12 bases separated the two germline ends. The CDR3 bases are TGTGCCAGCAGCTCACCCAGGGGCTCCTACGAGCAGTACTTC. Translation gives CASSSPRGSYEQYF.